This is a list of T cell receptor beta chains from one sample in a study of response to subunit inactivated influenza vaccine. One entry per CDR3 protein, called by TCRdb with MiXCR from the RT-PCR reads. The sample carries 200,000 to 250,000 distinct CDR3 sequences, 9% to 15% recorded once. Source: non-naive T cells sorted from PBMCs, taken 14 to 15 days before vaccination. The source of these receptors is a man between 45 and 60 years old who received an inactivated influenza vaccine. Both conserved end residues are part of each CDR3. The D gene is left open where the match is weak. Clone size is given for some rows only: seen once, a few or many times, or a class if the clone is expanded.

J,D,V,size,CDR3,DNA
TRBJ1-4,-,TRBV7-8,few,CASSFNRDDEKLFF,TGTGCCAGCAGCTTCAATAGGGATGATGAAAAACTGTTTTTT
TRBJ2-2,TRBD2,TRBV6-2/TRBV6-3,-,CASSRAGANTGELFF,TGTGCCAGCAGTCGCGCGGGGGCGAACACCGGGGAGCTGTTTTTT
TRBJ1-5,TRBD1,TRBV6-2/TRBV6-3,many,CASLGQGYGNQPQHF,TGTGCCAGCCTCGGACAGGGATATGGCAATCAGCCCCAGCATTTT
TRBJ2-1,-,TRBV20-1,-,CSARIGDPSYNEQFF,TGCAGTGCTAGAATAGGGGACCCTTCCTACAATGAGCAGTTCTTC
TRBJ1-4,-,TRBV9,many,CASSVAGTVINEKLFF,TGTGCCAGCAGCGTAGCTGGAACAGTGATTAATGAAAAACTGTTTTTT
TRBJ2-3,TRBD1,TRBV12-3/TRBV12-4,many,CASGRQGGDTQYF,TGTGCCAGCGGAAGACAGGGGGGAGATACGCAGTATTTT
TRBJ2-6,-,TRBV7-2,few,CASSLYPGSGANVLTF,TGTGCCAGCAGCTTATATCCCGGCTCTGGGGCCAACGTCCTGACTTTC
TRBJ1-2,-,TRBV6-1,few,CASSEYPGVGYGYTF,TGTGCCAGCAGTGAATATCCCGGGGTTGGCTATGGCTACACCTTC
TRBJ2-7,-,TRBV13,-,CASSLIGESYEQYF,TGTGCCAGCAGCTTAATAGGGGAATCCTACGAGCAGTACTTC
TRBJ1-2,-,TRBV20-1,-,CSARDPASYGYTF,TGCAGTGCTAGAGATCCGGCGAGCTATGGCTACACCTTC
TRBJ2-3,TRBD2,TRBV5-1,-,CASSWTSGGGPPSQYF,TGCGCCAGCAGCTGGACTAGCGGGGGGGGACCCCCCTCGCAGTATTTT
TRBJ2-1,TRBD2,TRBV27,-,CASKMREGRHNEQFF,TGTGCCAGCAAGATGCGGGAGGGCCGTCACAATGAGCAGTTCTTC
TRBJ2-7,TRBD2,TRBV4-2,-,CASSRERESSYEQYF,TGTGCCAGCAGCCGCGAGCGGGAGTCCTCCTACGAGCAGTACTTC
TRBJ2-7,-,TRBV20-1,few,CSASKGIGSLTYEQYF,TGCAGTGCGAGTAAGGGAATTGGGAGCTTAACCTACGAGCAGTACTTC
TRBJ1-1,-,TRBV6-5,once,CASSDSLNTEAFF,TGTGCCAGCAGTGACTCTTTGAACACTGAAGCTTTCTTT
TRBJ1-6,-,TRBV12-3/TRBV12-4,-,CASSLVGRARGGSPLHF,TGTGCCAGCAGTTTGGTTGGGCGGGCGCGGGGTGGTTCACCCCTCCACTTT
TRBJ2-5,TRBD1,TRBV30,-,CASSISGRGLETQYF,TGTGCCAGTAGTATATCGGGCAGGGGGCTGGAGACCCAGTACTTC
TRBJ2-7,-,TRBV5-1,-,CASIYEQYF,TGCGCCAGTATCTACGAGCAGTACTTC
TRBJ2-7,TRBD1,TRBV27,many,CASSLGTAGYEQYF,TGTGCCAGCAGTCTTGGGACAGCAGGCTACGAGCAGTACTTC
TRBJ2-7,TRBD1,TRBV6-1,many,CASSRTRPGQVRTPYEQYF,TGTGCCAGCAGTCGCACCCGGCCGGGACAGGTACGCACTCCCTACGAGCAGTACTTC
TRBJ2-1,-,TRBV19,many,CASSTRDANEQFF,TGTGCCAGTAGTACCAGGGATGCTAATGAGCAGTTCTTC
TRBJ2-2,-,TRBV7-9,many,CASSSDRSGDTGELFF,TGTGCCAGCAGCTCCGACAGGAGTGGGGACACCGGGGAGCTGTTTTTT
TRBJ2-2,-,TRBV29-1,many,CSVDPGRRNTGELFF,TGCAGCGTTGACCCCGGACGAAGGAACACCGGGGAGCTGTTTTTT
TRBJ2-1,TRBD1,TRBV5-1,few,CASSSSYGTGQISSYNEQFF,TGCGCCAGCAGCTCCTCGTATGGGACAGGGCAGATTAGCTCCTACAATGAGCAGTTCTTC
TRBJ1-2,-,TRBV20-1,few,CSARDRRYGYTF,TGCAGTGCTAGAGATCGGCGCTATGGCTACACCTTC
TRBJ2-7,-,TRBV28,many,CASSLLQGSFHEQYF,TGTGCCAGCAGTTTACTTCAGGGAAGCTTCCACGAGCAGTACTTC
TRBJ2-1,-,TRBV24-1,-,CATSDLRSNNEQFF,TGTGCCACCAGTGATTTGCGGAGCAACAATGAGCAGTTCTTC
TRBJ2-5,TRBD2,TRBV12-3/TRBV12-4,many,CASSPPEASGGRETQYF,TGTGCCAGCAGTCCACCCGAGGCTAGCGGGGGTCGGGAGACCCAGTACTTC
TRBJ1-1,-,TRBV6-5,-,CASRAPGTEAFF,TGTGCCAGCAGGGCCCCGGGCACTGAAGCTTTCTTT
TRBJ2-1,TRBD2,TRBV7-2,-,CASSPTSGGGNEQFF,TGTGCCAGCAGCCCTACTAGCGGGGGGGGGAATGAGCAGTTCTTC
TRBJ2-7,TRBD2,TRBV28,many,CASSSPGGLAGFMGEQYF,TGTGCCAGCAGCTCACCGGGGGGACTAGCGGGATTCATGGGGGAGCAGTACTTC
TRBJ2-1,TRBD2,TRBV7-2,-,CASSLASRGGAFEQFF,TGTGCCAGCAGCTTAGCGTCGCGCGGGGGGGCCTTTGAGCAGTTCTTC
TRBJ1-6,-,TRBV5-1,-,CASSLAGPGNSPLHF,TGCGCCAGCAGCTTGGCCGGTCCGGGTAATTCACCCCTCCACTTT
TRBJ2-1,TRBD2,TRBV6-2/TRBV6-3,-,CASSYGLAGSYNEQFF,TGTGCCAGCAGTTACGGGCTAGCGGGATCCTACAATGAGCAGTTCTTC
TRBJ1-1,-,TRBV4-3,-,CASSPTRDQIAFF,TGCGCCAGCAGCCCAACCCGGGACCAGATAGCTTTCTTT
TRBJ1-2,TRBD1,TRBV29-1,-,CSVEPTGGGYGYTF,TGCAGCGTCGAACCGACAGGGGGAGGCTATGGCTACACCTTC
TRBJ2-1,-,TRBV18,-,CASSRREADEQFF,TGTGCCAGCTCACGCCGGGAAGCGGATGAGCAGTTCTTC
TRBJ1-2,TRBD1,TRBV7-9,few,CASSSGQGGYGYTF,TGTGCCAGCAGCTCCGGACAGGGGGGCTATGGCTACACCTTC
TRBJ1-1,-,TRBV11-2,-,CASILSGGLENTEAFF,TGTGCCAGCATCTTGTCGGGGGGGCTAGAGAACACTGAAGCTTTCTTT
TRBJ2-7,-,TRBV6-1,once,CASYHGGYEQYF,TGTGCCAGCTACCACGGTGGCTACGAGCAGTACTTC
TRBJ1-6,-,TRBV12-3/TRBV12-4,few,CASSQGLLGSPLHF,TGTGCCAGCAGCCAGGGGCTTTTGGGGTCACCCCTCCACTTT
TRBJ2-1,-,TRBV6-5,few,CASSYSTGVYNEQFF,TGTGCCAGCAGTTACTCCACGGGGGTTTACAATGAGCAGTTCTTC
TRBJ2-2,-,TRBV7-9,few,CASSPDRNTGELFF,TGTGCCAGCAGCCCGGACAGAAACACCGGGGAGCTGTTTTTT
TRBJ1-4,TRBD1,TRBV15,few,CATSSRTGGLSTNEKLFF,TGTGCCACCAGCAGTCGGACAGGGGGGTTGAGCACTAATGAAAAACTGTTTTTT
TRBJ2-2,TRBD1,TRBV5-1,few,CASSAQGGNTGELFF,TGCGCCAGCAGCGCACAGGGGGGGAACACCGGGGAGCTGTTTTTT